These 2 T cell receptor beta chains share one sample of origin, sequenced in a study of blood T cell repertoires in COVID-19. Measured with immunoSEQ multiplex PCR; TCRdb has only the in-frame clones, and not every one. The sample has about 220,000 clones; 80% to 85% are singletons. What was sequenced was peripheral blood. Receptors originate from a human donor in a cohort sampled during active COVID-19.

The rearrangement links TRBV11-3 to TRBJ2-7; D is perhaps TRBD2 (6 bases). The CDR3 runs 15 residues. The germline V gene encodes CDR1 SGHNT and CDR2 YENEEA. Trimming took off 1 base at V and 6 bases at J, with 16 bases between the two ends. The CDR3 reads CASSLGGDFKGEQYF. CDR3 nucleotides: TGTGCCAGCAGCTTAGGAGGGGACTTTAAGGGCGAGCAGTACTTC.

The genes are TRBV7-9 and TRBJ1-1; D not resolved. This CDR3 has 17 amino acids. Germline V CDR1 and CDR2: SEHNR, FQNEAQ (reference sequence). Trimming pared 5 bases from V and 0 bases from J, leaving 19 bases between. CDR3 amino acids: CASSPLMGDPMNTEAFF. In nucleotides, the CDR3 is TGTGCCAGCAGCCCCTTAATGGGCGATCCTATGAACACTGAAGCTTTCTTT.